Listed below are T cell receptor beta chains from one sample, sequenced in a study of long-term antiretroviral therapy in people with HIV. Measured with immunoSEQ multiplex PCR; TCRdb has only the in-frame clones, and not every one. The sample gives some 30,000 clones, approximately 94% of which show up once; 2.5% to 3.5% is in the top ten. The sample in question was unsorted PBMCs, obtained about 7.2 years after starting antiretroviral therapy. These TCRs come from a man aged 50 or older with HIV. Both conserved end residues are part of each CDR3. A D gene is named only where the DNA matches it firmly. The size entry is marked missing in some rows and otherwise reads once, few, many or a size class.

clone size: .; V gene: TRBV5-4; D gene: .; J gene: TRBJ2-5; CDR3 DNA: TGTGCCAGCAGCTTGGGTGGGGGTAAAGAGACCCAGTACTTC; CDR3 protein: CASSLGGGKETQYF
clone size: .; V gene: TRBV19; D gene: .; J gene: TRBJ2-1; CDR3 DNA: TGTGCCAGTAGTATAGCCGAAGGGGCGGATGAGCAGTTCTTC; CDR3 protein: CASSIAEGADEQFF
clone size: .; V gene: TRBV19; D gene: .; J gene: TRBJ1-1; CDR3 DNA: TGTGCCAGTAGTTCGACGGTGAACACTGAAGCTTTCTTT; CDR3 protein: CASSSTVNTEAFF
clone size: .; V gene: TRBV27; D gene: .; J gene: TRBJ1-2; CDR3 DNA: TGTGCCAGCAGTTCTACAGGGTCCTATGGCTACACCTTC; CDR3 protein: CASSSTGSYGYTF
clone size: .; V gene: TRBV19; D gene: TRBD2; J gene: TRBJ2-2; CDR3 DNA: TGTGCCAGTATCCCCGTGGCGGGGGTGGGCACCGGGGAGCTGTTTTTT; CDR3 protein: CASIPVAGVGTGELFF
clone size: .; V gene: TRBV11-1; D gene: .; J gene: TRBJ2-1; CDR3 DNA: TGTGCCAGCAGCGCCACGGGGGCCTCCTACAATGAGCAGTTCTTC; CDR3 protein: CASSATGASYNEQFF
clone size: .; V gene: TRBV6-6; D gene: .; J gene: TRBJ1-1; CDR3 DNA: TGTGCCAGCATGGGTGGGGGCACTGAAGCTTTCTTT; CDR3 protein: CASMGGGTEAFF
clone size: .; V gene: TRBV11-3; D gene: TRBD1; J gene: TRBJ2-5; CDR3 DNA: TGTGCCAGCAGCTTAGGCTTGGGACAGCAAACCCAGTACTTC; CDR3 protein: CASSLGLGQQTQYF
clone size: .; V gene: TRBV6-5; D gene: .; J gene: TRBJ1-3; CDR3 DNA: TGTGCCAGCAGTTACTCGAGGGGGAATATTGGAAACACCATATATTTT; CDR3 protein: CASSYSRGNIGNTIYF
clone size: once; V gene: TRBV10-1; D gene: TRBD1; J gene: TRBJ1-6; CDR3 DNA: TGCGCCAGCAGTGCCAGGGGGAATTCACCCCTCCACTTT; CDR3 protein: CASSARGNSPLHF
clone size: .; V gene: TRBV5-1; D gene: TRBD1; J gene: TRBJ2-7; CDR3 DNA: TGCGCCAGCGCGAATACAGGGGGCTACGAGCAGTACTTC; CDR3 protein: CASANTGGYEQYF
clone size: .; V gene: TRBV10-2; D gene: .; J gene: TRBJ2-3; CDR3 DNA: TGCGCCAGTACTGACCCCGTTCTCGGGACAGATACGCAGTATTTT; CDR3 protein: CASTDPVLGTDTQYF
clone size: .; V gene: TRBV29-1; D gene: TRBD1; J gene: TRBJ1-5; CDR3 DNA: TGCAGCGTCGGCGGTCAGGGGGATCAGCCCCAGCATTTT; CDR3 protein: CSVGGQGDQPQHF
clone size: .; V gene: TRBV5-6; D gene: TRBD1; J gene: TRBJ1-1; CDR3 DNA: TGTGCCAGCAGTTCCGGGACAGGGGACCTCTACACTGAAGCTTTCTTT; CDR3 protein: CASSSGTGDLYTEAFF
clone size: few; V gene: TRBV4-2; D gene: TRBD1; J gene: TRBJ1-2; CDR3 DNA: TGTGCCAGCAGCCAAGAGAGTGGGACAGTGAATTATGGCTACACCTTC; CDR3 protein: CASSQESGTVNYGYTF
clone size: few; V gene: TRBV29-1; D gene: .; J gene: TRBJ1-2; CDR3 DNA: TGCAGCGTTGAAACCACAACCTATGGCTACACCTTC; CDR3 protein: CSVETTTYGYTF
clone size: .; V gene: TRBV5-1; D gene: .; J gene: TRBJ2-7; CDR3 DNA: TGCGCCAGCAGCTTGAGGGGCGAGCAGTACTTC; CDR3 protein: CASSLRGEQYF
clone size: .; V gene: TRBV7-9; D gene: .; J gene: TRBJ2-7; CDR3 DNA: TGTGCCAGCAGCTTAGGCAACTCCTACGAGCAGTACTTC; CDR3 protein: CASSLGNSYEQYF
clone size: once; V gene: TRBV9; D gene: TRBD2; J gene: TRBJ2-3; CDR3 DNA: TGTGCCAGCAGCGTAGTGACTAGCGGGGGGTCAGATACGCAGTATTTT; CDR3 protein: CASSVVTSGGSDTQYF
clone size: .; V gene: TRBV28; D gene: TRBD1; J gene: TRBJ1-2; CDR3 DNA: TGTGCCAGCAGCCTGGGACAGCTGGATGTCTATGGCTACACCTTC; CDR3 protein: CASSLGQLDVYGYTF
clone size: .; V gene: TRBV28; D gene: .; J gene: TRBJ2-7; CDR3 DNA: TGTGCCAGCAGTTTGGAGGACCTACTTTACGAGCAGTACTTC; CDR3 protein: CASSLEDLLYEQYF
clone size: once; V gene: TRBV5-8; D gene: .; J gene: TRBJ2-7; CDR3 DNA: TGTGCCAGCAGCTCCCTGGCAGGGACCTACGAGCAGTACTTC; CDR3 protein: CASSSLAGTYEQYF
clone size: .; V gene: TRBV7-2; D gene: .; J gene: TRBJ1-1; CDR3 DNA: TGTGCCAGCAGATCCGGAACTGAGGCTTTCTTT; CDR3 protein: CASRSGTEAFF
clone size: .; V gene: TRBV28; D gene: .; J gene: TRBJ1-2; CDR3 DNA: TGTGCCAGCAGGGCTCCAGGGGCCCGGGGAGGCTACACCTTC; CDR3 protein: CASRAPGARGGYTF
clone size: .; V gene: TRBV6-1; D gene: TRBD1; J gene: TRBJ2-1; CDR3 DNA: TGTGCCAGCAGTAGGGACAGGGCCTACAATGAGCAGTTCTTC; CDR3 protein: CASSRDRAYNEQFF
clone size: .; V gene: TRBV11-2; D gene: .; J gene: TRBJ2-7; CDR3 DNA: TGTGCCAGCAGCTTAGAAAGGAGCATGGCAATGTACGAGCAGTACTTC; CDR3 protein: CASSLERSMAMYEQYF
clone size: .; V gene: TRBV13; D gene: TRBD1; J gene: TRBJ2-3; CDR3 DNA: TGTGCCAGCAGCTTATCCGGACAGGGCACAGATACGCAGTATTTT; CDR3 protein: CASSLSGQGTDTQYF
clone size: .; V gene: TRBV2; D gene: .; J gene: TRBJ2-3; CDR3 DNA: TGTGCCAGCAGTGAAGTAGGGACTCGCACAGATACGCAGTATTTT; CDR3 protein: CASSEVGTRTDTQYF
clone size: .; V gene: TRBV27; D gene: .; J gene: TRBJ2-2; CDR3 DNA: TGTGCCAGCAGCCAGAACGGATTGGCCGGGGAGCTGTTTTTT; CDR3 protein: CASSQNGLAGELFF
clone size: .; V gene: TRBV5-5; D gene: .; J gene: TRBJ1-5; CDR3 DNA: TGTGCCAGCAGCTTGGAACCGGGACGGGAGCCCCAGCATTTT; CDR3 protein: CASSLEPGREPQHF
clone size: .; V gene: TRBV5-4; D gene: TRBD2; J gene: TRBJ2-1; CDR3 DNA: TGTGCCAGCAGCCAAGGACTAGCGGGGACTCACAATGAGCAGTTCTTC; CDR3 protein: CASSQGLAGTHNEQFF
clone size: .; V gene: TRBV30; D gene: .; J gene: TRBJ2-1; CDR3 DNA: TGTGCCTGCGGAGACGGGGTTAAGCAGTTCTTC; CDR3 protein: CACGDGVKQFF
clone size: once; V gene: TRBV6-1; D gene: TRBD2; J gene: TRBJ2-5; CDR3 DNA: TGTGCCAGCATCCGGACTAGCCTGGAGACCCAGTACTTC; CDR3 protein: CASIRTSLETQYF
clone size: .; V gene: TRBV5-1; D gene: .; J gene: TRBJ2-7; CDR3 DNA: TGCGCCAGCAGCTTGGCCTACTCGCCCTGGAGCTCCTACGAGCAGTACTTC; CDR3 protein: CASSLAYSPWSSYEQYF
clone size: .; V gene: TRBV4-3; D gene: .; J gene: TRBJ1-2; CDR3 DNA: TGCGCCAGCAGCCAAGATTTGGCCTCAGGGGACTATGGCTACACCTTC; CDR3 protein: CASSQDLASGDYGYTF
clone size: .; V gene: TRBV6-5; D gene: .; J gene: TRBJ2-5; CDR3 DNA: TGTGCCAGCAGTTACTTTGGACAGCTAAGAGAGACCCAGTACTTC; CDR3 protein: CASSYFGQLRETQYF
clone size: .; V gene: TRBV16; D gene: .; J gene: TRBJ1-1; CDR3 DNA: TGTGCCAGCAGCCAATTGGCACAAGGGGCTGAAGCTTTCTTT; CDR3 protein: CASSQLAQGAEAFF
clone size: .; V gene: TRBV30; D gene: .; J gene: TRBJ2-7; CDR3 DNA: TGTGCCTGGGAACAGGGAGTCTCGTCCGAGCAGTACTTC; CDR3 protein: CAWEQGVSSEQYF